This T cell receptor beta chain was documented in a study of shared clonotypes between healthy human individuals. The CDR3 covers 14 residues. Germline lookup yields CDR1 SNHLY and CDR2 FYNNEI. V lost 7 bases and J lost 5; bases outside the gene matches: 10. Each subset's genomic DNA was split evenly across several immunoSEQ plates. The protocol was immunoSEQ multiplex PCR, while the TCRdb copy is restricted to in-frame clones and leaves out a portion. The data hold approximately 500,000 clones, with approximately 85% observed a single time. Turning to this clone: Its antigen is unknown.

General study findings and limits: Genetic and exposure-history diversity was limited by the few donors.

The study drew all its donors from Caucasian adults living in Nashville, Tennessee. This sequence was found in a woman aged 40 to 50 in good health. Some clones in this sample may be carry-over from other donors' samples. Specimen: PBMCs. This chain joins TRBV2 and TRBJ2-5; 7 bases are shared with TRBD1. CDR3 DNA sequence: TGTGCCAGCATCGGGACAGTAAACTCCGAGACCCAGTACTTC. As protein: CASIGTVNSETQYF.